This entry concerns a single T cell receptor beta chain. The data are from a study of blood T cell repertoires in COVID-19. Method: immunoSEQ multiplex PCR; TCRdb's copy keeps in-frame clones and lacks some. The sample holds hundreds of thousands of clones, around 90% seen once. The source of this sequence is a man aged 18 to 35 with active or convalescent COVID-19. The material sequenced was peripheral blood.

CDR3 DNA: TGTGCCAGTAGTAGTATCGAAGGGGGGGAAGAAAAACTGTTTTTT. It encodes CASSSIEGGEEKLFF. The chain recombines TRBV19 with TRBJ1-4, with D possibly matching TRBD1 (6 bases). CDR3 size: 15 residues. Germline CDR1 LNHDA, CDR2 SQIVND (reference sequence). V was shortened by 4 bases and J by 8 bases, with 17 bases between the two germline ends.